This T cell receptor beta chain was captured in a study of cytomegalovirus exposure and HLA in healthy donors. The primer mix had 60 Vbeta and 13 Jbeta primers. Sequenced by immunoSEQ multiplex PCR; TCRdb stores in-frame clones only, minus some. The sample carries about 100,000 clones, 60% to 85% recorded once. CDR1 is LNHDA, CDR2 SQIVND, per germline (reference sequence). This CDR3 region has 15 residues. Trimming pared 4 bases from V and 3 bases from J, leaving 14 bases between. About this clone itself: Its antigen is not identified.

Regarding the study as a whole: Previously analyzed data showed that most TCR beta V segments were productive at a frequency of about 87% or about 30%.

The chain uses TRBV19 and TRBJ2-3; possible D gene TRBD1, 6 bases. The sequenced sample consisted of PBMCs. This TCR came from a man in his fifties in good health and CMV-seronegative. In nucleotides, the CDR3 is TGTGCCAGTAGTACGACCGGACAGAGAACAGATACGCAGTATTTT. Its protein product is CASSTTGQRTDTQYF.